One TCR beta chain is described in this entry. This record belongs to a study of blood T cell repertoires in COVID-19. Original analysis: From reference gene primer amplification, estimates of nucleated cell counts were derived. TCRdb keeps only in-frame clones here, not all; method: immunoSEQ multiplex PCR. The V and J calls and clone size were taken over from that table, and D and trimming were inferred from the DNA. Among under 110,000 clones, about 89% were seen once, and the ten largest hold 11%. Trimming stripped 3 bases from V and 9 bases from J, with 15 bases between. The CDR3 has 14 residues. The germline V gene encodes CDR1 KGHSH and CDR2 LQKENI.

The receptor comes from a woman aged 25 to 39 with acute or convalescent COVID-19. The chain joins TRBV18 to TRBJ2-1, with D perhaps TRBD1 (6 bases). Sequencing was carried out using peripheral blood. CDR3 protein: CASSPNWGRGEQFF. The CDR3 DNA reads TGTGCCAGCTCACCCAACTGGGGGCGCGGTGAGCAGTTCTTC. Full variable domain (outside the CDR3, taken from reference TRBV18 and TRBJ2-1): NAGVMQNPRHLVRRRGQEARLRCSPMKGHSHVYWYRQLPEEGLKFMVYLQKENIIDESGMPKERFSAEFPKEGPSILRIQQVVRGDSAAYFCASSPNWGRGEQFFGPGTRLTVL.